Given below is one TCR beta chain in context. These donors, healthy bone marrow donors, were studied. Researchers ran the PCR with 60 Vbeta and 13 Jbeta primers. Profiled with immunoSEQ multiplex PCR; TCRdb holds only in-frame clones, not every one. The repertoire includes over 150,000 clones, around 85% of them detected once, and approximately 2% sits in the top ten. The data were taken from a study of cytomegalovirus exposure and HLA in healthy donors. Germline V gene lookup returns CDR1 SNHLY and CDR2 FYNNEI. V lost 5 bases, J lost 5 bases, and 15 bases lay in between. The CDR3 contains 15 residues.

The sequencing sample was made of PBMCs. The receptor was derived from a human donor in good health. This rearrangement joins TRBV2 to TRBJ1-4; the D gene is possibly TRBD1 (6 bases). CDR3 protein: CASSYETGGNEKLFF. In nucleotides, the CDR3 is TGTGCCAGCAGTTACGAGACAGGCGGCAATGAAAAACTGTTTTTT.